The present T cell receptor (beta chain) was sequenced within a study of T cells in Graves' hyperthyroidism and ophthalmopathy. The CDR3 loop spans 14 amino acids. Germline assignment: CDR1 SNHLY and CDR2 FYNNEI. V was clipped by 7 bases and J by 5 bases, with 17 bases between them. This clonotype came up many times. Amplification of TCR beta CDR3 regions used RNA as the template. The HTBI primer set was used in a first-round RT-PCR of the TCR CDR3. A single record per CDR3 protein comes from TCRdb applying MiXCR to the multiplex PCR reads. The profile shows 280,000 or so distinct CDR3 sequences, roughly 15% of them singletons.

The V and J genes are TRBV2 and TRBJ2-5; D gene uncertain. Source material: blood. This sequence was found in a woman in her fifties or sixties with Graves' hyperthyroidism that later progressed to Graves' ophthalmopathy. CDR3 in DNA: TGTGCCAGCAACCCGCCCCCGGCCGGGGAGACCCAGTACTTC. Its translation: CASNPPPAGETQYF.